The 32 T cell receptor beta chains below were found in one sample sequenced in a study of identical twins. Each CDR3 protein gets one entry after TCRdb re-called the 5' RACE reads with MiXCR. The sample lists hundreds of thousands of distinct CDR3 sequences; 21% were seen once. The sample was also reused in another study, on T cells expressing NK-cell markers.

The sample consisted of PBMCs. The receptors were gathered from a woman aged 18-35 years in good health.

In this sample, this clonotype turned up many times. V is TRBV10-3 and J is TRBJ2-7; the match to TRBD2 covers 8 bases. The length of the CDR3 is 13 residues. Germline CDR1 reads ENHRY; CDR2 reads SYGVKD. V shed 3 bases, J shed 6 bases, and the junction held 4 bases outside the gene matches. The CDR3 sequence is CAISEHTSGEQYF. The CDR3 nucleotides read TGTGCCATCAGTGAACATACTAGCGGCGAGCAGTACTTC.

CDR3 DNA: TGTGCCAGCAGCCGATACAGGGACGGGGGCGATCAGCCCCAGCATTTT. It translates to CASSRYRDGGDQPQHF. The chain couples TRBV13 to TRBJ1-5; a weak D match, TRBD1 (6 bases). Trimming pared 5 bases from V and 5 bases from J, leaving 19 bases between. Per germline, CDR1 PRHDT and CDR2 FYEKMQ (reference sequence). The CDR3 has 16 amino acids. Complete variable domain (other parts from reference TRBV13 and TRBJ1-5): AAGVIQSPRHLIKEKRETATLKCYPIPRHDTVYWYQQGPGQDPQFLISFYEKMQSDKGSIPDRFSAQQFSDYHSELNMSSLELGDSALYFCASSRYRDGGDQPQHFGDGTRLSIL.

This chain uses TRBV27 with TRBJ2-7, with 9 bases fitting TRBD1. Germline CDR1 and CDR2: MNHEY and SMNVEV (reference sequence). V lost 3 bases and J lost 5; bases outside the gene matches: 8. This CDR3 contains 15 residues. The CDR3 protein is CASSFKDRGLHEQYF. The CDR3 DNA sequence: TGTGCCAGCAGTTTCAAGGACAGGGGTCTCCACGAGCAGTACTTC.

The table lists this clonotype with a few counts. V gene TRBV20-1 combines with J gene TRBJ2-7, with D perhaps matching TRBD1 (6 bases). The germline V and J ends were trimmed by 5 bases and 8 bases, with 19 bases remaining between them. The CDR3 runs to 13 residues. Germline CDR1 reads DFQATT; CDR2 reads SNEGSKA (reference sequence). The CDR3 DNA follows: TGCAGTGCTTACAGGGCAAAGGGAGCTAAGCAGTACTTC. This translates into CSAYRAKGAKQYF.

The chain is built from TRBV12-3 or TRBV12-4 and TRBJ2-1; 15 bases line up with TRBD2. The V gene end was trimmed by 6 bases and the J gene end by 7 bases; junction bases not matched to a gene: 4. CDR3 length: 15 amino acids. CDR3 protein: CASSNGLAGGNEQFF. The CDR3 region has the DNA TGTGCCAGCAGCAACGGACTAGCGGGAGGGAATGAGCAGTTCTTC.

In this sample, this clonotype turned up a few times. This rearrangement joins TRBV7-2 to TRBJ2-1, with no clear D. V was pared by 2 bases and J by 6 bases, with 14 bases between. There are 15 residues in the CDR3. Germline lookup yields CDR1 SGHTA and CDR2 FQGNSA. The chain's CDR3 is CASSLNRNRGNEQFF. CDR3 DNA: TGTGCCAGCAGCTTAAACAGAAATAGAGGCAATGAGCAGTTCTTC.

The chain is built from TRBV9 and TRBJ2-1; a weak D match, TRBD1 (5 bases). Per germline, CDR1 SGDLS and CDR2 YYNGEE. V dropped 0 bases and J dropped 0 bases, with 10 bases sitting between them. The CDR3 runs to 16 residues. The CDR3 DNA reads TGTGCCAGCAGCGTAGTAGGGGTCAGCTCCTACAATGAGCAGTTCTTC. Amino acid sequence: CASSVVGVSSYNEQFF.

This clonotype was seen repeatedly, ten times or more. The CDR3 loop reads CASSYTTQGRNQPQHF. The CDR3 DNA reads TGTGCCAGCAGTTACACAACACAGGGGAGGAATCAGCCCCAGCATTTT. The gene calls are TRBV6-5 and TRBJ1-5, with 7 bases identical to TRBD1. With V trimmed by 2 bases and J by 4 bases, 8 bases remained unmatched. Germline loops: CDR1 MNHEY, CDR2 SVGAGI. The CDR3 is 16 residues long.

This clonotype has a count of ten or more. The chain has TRBV4-1 and TRBJ2-1; D perhaps matches TRBD1 (6 bases). The germline gives CDR1 MGHRA, CDR2 YSYEKL. Trimming shortened V by 0 bases and J by 8 bases, and 20 bases separated the two germline ends. This CDR3 is 17 amino acids long. CDR3 amino acids: CASSQDPRGPSRDEQFF. The DNA of the CDR3 is TGCGCCAGCAGCCAAGATCCCAGGGGACCGTCTAGGGATGAGCAGTTCTTC.

This clonotype was detected only a few times. The chain carries TRBV20-1 and TRBJ1-4, with D hard to call. Trimming took 0 bases from V and 7 from J, leaving 12 bases between them. The CDR3 runs 14 residues. The germline V gene has CDR1 DFQATT and CDR2 SNEGSKA (reference sequence). CDR3 amino acids: CSARDFVGVEKLFF. The CDR3 coding sequence is TGCAGTGCTAGAGATTTCGTAGGAGTTGAAAAACTGTTTTTT.

This clonotype was found many times. The chain couples TRBV7-8 to TRBJ2-5, with 16 bases fitting TRBD2. Looked up from germline, CDR1 is SGHVS and CDR2 is FQNEAQ. V gave up 5 bases and J gave up 1 base; unmatched junction bases: 4. CDR3 length equals 17 residues. The CDR3 protein is CASSLGTSGGAQETQYF. As DNA, the CDR3 is TGTGCCAGCAGCCTAGGGACTAGCGGGGGGGCCCAAGAGACCCAGTACTTC.

This clonotype was counted many times. This CDR3 reads CASSLGRQGRWGEQYF. DNA of the CDR3: TGTGCCAGCAGTTTAGGACGGCAGGGTAGATGGGGGGAGCAGTACTTC. This chain uses TRBV27 with TRBJ2-7; TRBD1 or TRBD2 may be the D gene (5 bases each). CDR1 is MNHEY and CDR2 is SMNVEV in the germline V gene (reference sequence). There are 16 residues in the CDR3. Trimming took 2 bases from V and 7 from J, leaving 21 bases between them.

The chain couples TRBV7-2 to TRBJ1-4; D is unclear. Germline lookup yields CDR1 SGHTA and CDR2 FQGNSA. The V end was cut by 4 bases, the J end by 4 bases, with 7 bases between. The CDR3 extends over 13 amino acids. Here the CDR3 DNA reads TGTGCCAGCAGCTATAGGAATAATGAAAAACTGTTTTTT. This codes for CASSYRNNEKLFF.

This clonotype was counted between two and nine times. The chain couples TRBV27 to TRBJ2-7, with D hard to call. The CDR3 contains 14 residues. The V and J ends lost 6 bases and 2 bases respectively, with 14 bases between them. The germline V gene encodes CDR1 MNHEY and CDR2 SMNVEV (reference sequence). The DNA for the CDR3 is TGTGCCAGCAGCCTCGCCCCTAGAACCTACGAGCAGTACTTC. Its protein product is CASSLAPRTYEQYF.

V and J are TRBV6-5 and TRBJ2-5; unclear D gene. Deletions cut 3 bases from V and 1 base from J, with 12 bases between. Germline CDR1 MNHEY, CDR2 SVGAGI. The CDR3 is 15 amino acids. This chain's CDR3 is CASSYRPTAQETQYF. DNA of the CDR3: TGTGCCAGCAGTTATAGGCCAACCGCCCAAGAGACCCAGTACTTC.

This clonotype was seen more than once but under ten times. CDR3 loop: CASSFGAVFQPQHF. The CDR3 coding sequence is TGTGCCAGCAGTTTTGGGGCAGTATTTCAGCCCCAGCATTTT. The V and J genes are TRBV12-3 or TRBV12-4 and TRBJ1-5, with D possibly being TRBD1 (5 bases). CDR3 size: 14 residues. V gave up 3 bases and J gave up 6 bases, with 12 bases separating them.

The rearrangement links TRBV15 to TRBJ2-5; the D gene is possibly TRBD2 (6 bases). Trimming pared 8 bases from V and 4 bases from J, leaving 14 bases between. The CDR3 is 13 residues long. Germline values: CDR1 LNHNV, CDR2 YYDKDF (reference sequence). For the CDR3, the DNA is TGTGCCACCCGGCAGGCCGGGAGAGAGACCCAGTACTTC. It encodes CATRQAGRETQYF.

The chain couples TRBV20-1 to TRBJ2-1, with unresolved D. The length of the CDR3 is 13 residues. Between the trimmed V and J ends, which lost 5 bases and 0 bases, there was a span of 8 bases. Germline-derived CDR1 and CDR2 are DFQATT and SNEGSKA (reference sequence). CDR3 loop: CSALSSSYNEQFF. In DNA, the CDR3 is TGCAGTGCTTTGAGCAGCTCCTACAATGAGCAGTTCTTC.

V and J are TRBV29-1 and TRBJ2-1; D possibly uses TRBD1 or TRBD2 (5 bases each). CDR3 length: 18 residues. V was pared by 0 bases and J by 0 bases, with 18 bases between. The germline V gene has CDR1 SQVTM and CDR2 ANQGSEA. The CDR3 DNA reads TGCAGCGTTGAAGATCGAAGGGGCTCGGGGAGCTCCTACAATGAGCAGTTCTTC. Translation: CSVEDRRGSGSSYNEQFF.

This clonotype appeared a few times. This sequence joins TRBV20-1 and TRBJ2-7; 10 bases line up with TRBD1. J lost 9 bases, V lost 5 bases, and 13 bases had no gene match. Looked up from germline, CDR1 is DFQATT and CDR2 is SNEGSKA (reference sequence). This CDR3 contains 14 residues. The DNA of the CDR3 is TGCAGTGCTGTGCAACCGGGACAGGGGTTGTGGCAGTACTTC. Residues: CSAVQPGQGLWQYF.

V gene TRBV6-1 combines with J gene TRBJ2-3; 11 bases fit TRBD2. Germline CDR1 MNHNS, CDR2 SASEGT. The CDR3 loop spans 18 amino acids. The V segment lost 6 bases and the J segment 6 bases; nucleotides outside the gene matches: 17. This CDR3 is CASRSSLSGRATADTQYF. CDR3 bases: TGTGCCAGCAGAAGCAGCCTTAGCGGGAGGGCCACCGCCGATACGCAGTATTTT.

This sequence joins TRBV7-8 and TRBJ2-7, with 12 bases identical to TRBD2. J lost 5 bases, V lost 2 bases, and 7 bases had no gene match. This CDR3 is 16 amino acids long. The V gene's germline CDR1 is SGHVS and CDR2 FQNEAQ. The CDR3 DNA reads TGTGCCAGCAGCTTATTCGGACTAGCGGGACCCAACGAGCAGTACTTC. It encodes CASSLFGLAGPNEQYF.

The sample holds a few counts of this clonotype. This chain joins TRBV12-3 or TRBV12-4 and TRBJ2-1; D unresolved. Trimming pared 5 bases from V and 12 bases from J, leaving 14 bases between. The CDR3 totals 12 residues. The CDR3, as DNA: TGTGCCAGCAGTCTTCGACAACGGGTGCAGTTCTTC. Translation gives CASSLRQRVQFF.

This clonotype was found a few times. The chain employs TRBV20-1 and TRBJ2-2; no clear D gene. Germline V CDR1 and CDR2: DFQATT, SNEGSKA (reference sequence). The CDR3 has 13 residues. The V gene lost 3 bases and the J gene lost 2 bases, with 7 bases spanning the gap. The CDR3 is CSARDPNTGELFF. The DNA for the CDR3 is TGCAGTGCTAGGGACCCAAACACCGGGGAGCTGTTTTTT.

The V and J genes are TRBV5-1 and TRBJ2-7; D is perhaps TRBD2 (6 bases). The CDR3 runs to 15 residues. Germline CDR1 SGHRS, CDR2 YFSETQ. V gave up 0 bases and J gave up 5 bases, with 15 bases separating them. This CDR3 is CASSLETTSNNEQYF. DNA for the CDR3: TGCGCCAGCAGCTTGGAGACGACTAGTAATAACGAGCAGTACTTC.

This clonotype has ten or more counts. This sequence joins TRBV20-1 and TRBJ1-1; possible D gene TRBD1, 5 bases. With 3 bases removed from V and 0 bases from J, the gap between germline ends came to 11 bases. CDR1 and CDR2 (germline): DFQATT, SNEGSKA (reference sequence). The CDR3 covers 14 residues. In DNA form, the CDR3 reads TGCAGTGCTAGGGTGGGGACCATGAACACTGAAGCTTTCTTT. Translation: CSARVGTMNTEAFF.

This clonotype was detected only a few times. V gene TRBV5-1 combines with J gene TRBJ2-7, with D perhaps given as TRBD1 or TRBD2 (5 bases each). The CDR3 contains 14 residues. Trimming left V 1 base short and J 2 bases short, with 10 bases between. Germline values: CDR1 SGHRS, CDR2 YFSETQ. CDR3 loop: CASSLTGATYEQYF. CDR3 nucleotide sequence: TGCGCCAGCAGCTTGACCGGGGCCACCTACGAGCAGTACTTC.

This clonotype was picked up a small number of times. This chain joins TRBV29-1 and TRBJ2-5; 8 bases map to TRBD1. Germline V CDR1 and CDR2: SQVTM, ANQGSEA. The CDR3 loop spans 13 amino acids. V was clipped by 2 bases and J by 5 bases; unmatched bases: 4. CDR3 region: CSVEPWTGETQYF. CDR3 in DNA: TGCAGCGTTGAACCTTGGACAGGGGAGACCCAGTACTTC.

This clonotype was counted a few times. The rearrangement uses TRBV20-1 and TRBJ1-2, with 7 bases identical to TRBD1. The CDR3 totals 12 residues. CDR1 is DFQATT and CDR2 is SNEGSKA in the germline V gene (reference sequence). The V segment lost 4 bases and the J segment 4 bases; nucleotides outside the gene matches: 3. In DNA form, the CDR3 reads TGCAGTGCTAACAGGGGTCTCTATGGCTACACCTTC. Translation gives CSANRGLYGYTF.

The chain is built from TRBV18 and TRBJ2-5, with no clear D. The V gene lost 3 bases and the J gene lost 2 bases, with 10 bases spanning the gap. This CDR3 contains 14 residues. Germline values: CDR1 KGHSH, CDR2 LQKENI. CDR3 nucleotides: TGTGCCAGCTCACCGAATTGGGATCAAGAGACCCAGTACTTC. Translation gives CASSPNWDQETQYF. The entire variable domain, with the rest obtained from reference TRBV18 and TRBJ2-5, is as follows: NAGVMQNPRHLVRRRGQEARLRCSPMKGHSHVYWYRQLPEEGLKFMVYLQKENIIDESGMPKERFSAEFPKEGPSILRIQQVVRGDSAAYFCASSPNWDQETQYFGPGTRLLVL.

This clonotype was picked up a small number of times. The chain combines TRBV6-5 with TRBJ2-1; D is unclear. V was pared by 3 bases and J by 9 bases, with 6 bases between. Per germline, CDR1 MNHEY and CDR2 SVGAGI. The CDR3 contains 11 residues. The CDR3 region is CASSYYGEQFF. The CDR3 coding sequence is TGTGCCAGCAGTTATTACGGTGAGCAGTTCTTC.

This clonotype came up a few times. V usage is TRBV18 and J usage is TRBJ2-7; the match to TRBD2 covers 13 bases. The CDR3 is made up of 16 amino acids. The trim removed 6 bases at V and 0 bases at J, leaving 5 bases unmatched. The germline V gene has CDR1 KGHSH and CDR2 LQKENI. The CDR3 region has the DNA TGTGCCAGCTCGGAGACTAGCGGGGGGCACTCCTACGAGCAGTACTTC. Translated: CASSETSGGHSYEQYF.